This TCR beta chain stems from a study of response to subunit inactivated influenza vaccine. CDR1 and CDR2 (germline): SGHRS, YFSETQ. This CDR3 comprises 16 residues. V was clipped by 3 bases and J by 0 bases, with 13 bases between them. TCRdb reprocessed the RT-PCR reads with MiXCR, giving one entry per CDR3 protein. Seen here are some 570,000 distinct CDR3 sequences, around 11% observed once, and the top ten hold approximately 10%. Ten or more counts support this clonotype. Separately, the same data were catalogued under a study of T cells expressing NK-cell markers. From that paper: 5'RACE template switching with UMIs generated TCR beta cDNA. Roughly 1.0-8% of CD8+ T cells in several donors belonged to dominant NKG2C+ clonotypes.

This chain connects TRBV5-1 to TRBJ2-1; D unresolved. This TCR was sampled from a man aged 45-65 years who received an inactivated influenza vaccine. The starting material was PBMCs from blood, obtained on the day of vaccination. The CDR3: CASSSVALSSYNEQFF. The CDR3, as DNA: TGCGCCAGCAGCTCGGTCGCCCTTTCCTCCTACAATGAGCAGTTCTTC. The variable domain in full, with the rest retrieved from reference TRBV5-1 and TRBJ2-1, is KAGVTQTPRYLIKTRGQQVTLSCSPISGHRSVSWYQQTPGQGLQFLFEYFSETQRNKGNFPGRFSGRQFSNSRSEMNVSTLELGDSALYLCASSSVALSSYNEQFFGPGTRLTVL.